The TCR beta chain described here comes from a study of technical replicates of blood from a few donors. This CDR3 contains 14 residues. Germline CDR1 and CDR2: LGHNA and YNFKEQ. With V trimmed by 1 base and J by 7 bases, 5 bases remained unmatched. Sequencing was performed with immunoSEQ multiplex PCR; in TCRdb, only in-frame clones are kept and a portion is missing. The sample yields under 90,000 clones, 85% to 95% seen once. This TCR derives from a human donor in good health. Sample: T cells isolated from PBMCs. This chain links TRBV4-2 with TRBJ2-7; 9 bases are a match to TRBD2. This CDR3 is CASSQGGGRGEQYF. CDR3 sequence (DNA): TGTGCCAGCAGCCAAGGGGGCGGGAGGGGGGAGCAGTACTTC.